A single sample gave rise to the 30 T cell receptor beta chains below, sequenced in a study of cytomegalovirus exposure and HLA in healthy donors. Profiled with immunoSEQ multiplex PCR; TCRdb holds only in-frame clones, not every one. The sample comprises roughly 100,000 clones, 70% to 90% of which are singletons, and approximately 4% rests with the top ten. Material: PBMCs. These receptors came from a woman aged 18-29 years in good health and CMV-seropositive.

This sequence joins TRBV9 and TRBJ2-3; maybe TRBD2 (7 bases). The V and J ends lost 4 bases and 1 base respectively, with 13 bases between them. The CDR3 length is 15 residues. The germline V gene encodes CDR1 SGDLS and CDR2 YYNGEE. The CDR3 nucleotides are TGTGCCAGCAGCAGAAGGGGGGGAGGCACAGATACGCAGTATTTT. It encodes CASSRRGGGTDTQYF.

This clone was seen once. The chain carries TRBV29-1 and TRBJ2-5, with TRBD2 matching over 13 bases. The J segment lost 4 bases and the V segment lost 7 bases, leaving 9 bases of the junction unmatched. The V gene's germline CDR1 is SQVTM and CDR2 ANQGSEA. This CDR3 comprises 15 residues. The CDR3 coding sequence is TGCAGCGCCGCAGGACTAGCGGGAGTGGGAGAGACCCAGTACTTC. Protein sequence: CSAAGLAGVGETQYF.

The CDR3, as DNA: TGCGCCAGCAGCCAAGTAGCGGGACAAGAGACCCAGTACTTC. Translating it yields CASSQVAGQETQYF. This chain links TRBV4-1 with TRBJ2-5, with 8 bases identical to TRBD2. The CDR3 spans 14 residues. V dropped 1 base and J dropped 2; count of bases not matched to a gene: 0. Germline CDR1 reads MGHRA; CDR2 reads YSYEKL.

This clone was counted only a few times. This chain uses TRBV2 with TRBJ2-3; D unclear. This CDR3 contains 11 residues. The V gene's germline CDR1 is SNHLY and CDR2 FYNNEI. V shed 6 bases and J shed 3 bases, with 4 bases lying between them. The CDR3 loop is CASSRTDTQYF. In DNA form, the CDR3 reads TGTGCCAGCAGCCGTACAGATACGCAGTATTTT.

The chain recombines TRBV9 with TRBJ1-6; D perhaps matches TRBD1 (6 bases). This CDR3 is built from 14 residues. CDR1 SGDLS and CDR2 YYNGEE come from the germline V gene. The germline V and J ends were trimmed by 2 bases and 7 bases, with 10 bases remaining between them. Here the CDR3 DNA reads TGTGCCAGCAGCGTCAAACAGGGCAATTCACCCCTCCACTTT. Encoded protein: CASSVKQGNSPLHF. Variable domain in full (rest from reference TRBV9 and TRBJ1-6): DSGVTQTPKHLITATGQRVTLRCSPRSGDLSVYWYQQSLDQGLQFLIQYYNGEERAKGNILERFSAQQFPDLHSELNLSSLELGDSALYFCASSVKQGNSPLHFGNGTRLTVT.

The V call is TRBV18, the J call TRBJ1-5; D is undetermined. Germline V gene lookup returns CDR1 KGHSH and CDR2 LQKENI. The CDR3 is made up of 15 amino acids. Trimming cost V 3 bases and J 3 bases, with 12 bases left between them. The CDR3 DNA sequence: TGTGCCAGCTCACCGGCACAGAGCCTCAATCAGCCCCAGCATTTT. This sequence encodes CASSPAQSLNQPQHF.

V gene TRBV2 combines with J gene TRBJ2-7; TRBD1 aligns across 7 bases. The junction had 4 bases not matched to a gene; V was cut back by 2 bases and J by 3 bases. Germline V gene data show CDR1 as SNHLY and CDR2 as FYNNEI. The CDR3 is 14 residues long. The CDR3 loop reads CASSEWGQNYEQYF. CDR3 DNA sequence: TGTGCCAGCAGTGAATGGGGACAGAACTACGAGCAGTACTTC.

For the CDR3, the DNA is TGTGCCAGCAGCTCCGGACAGCTAGGGGGCTACACCTTC. The encoded protein is CASSSGQLGGYTF. The chain links TRBV11-3 to TRBJ1-2; perhaps TRBD1 as D (6 bases). Trimming removed 4 bases from V and 8 bases from J, with 14 bases in between. Germline CDR1 SGHNT, CDR2 YENEEA. This CDR3 is 13 amino acids long. The whole variable domain, remainder taken from reference TRBV11-3 and TRBJ1-2, is EAGVVQSPRYKIIEKKQPVAFWCNPISGHNTLYWYLQNLGQGPELLIRYENEEAVDDSQLPKDRFSAERLKGVDSTLKIQPAELGDSAVYLCASSSGQLGGYTFGSGTRLTVV.

The V gene is TRBV7-3, the J gene TRBJ2-2; D might be TRBD1 (6 bases). V was trimmed by 4 bases and J by 6 bases, leaving 18 bases between them. There are 16 residues in the CDR3. CDR1 SGHTA and CDR2 FQGTGA come from the germline V gene. CDR3 bases: TGTGCCAGCAGCTCCCCTACAGGGTTTTTTCCCGGGGAGCTGTTTTTT. Amino acid sequence: CASSSPTGFFPGELFF.

The chain uses TRBV7-9 and TRBJ1-2; D is unresolved. CDR3 length: 14 residues. In germline, CDR1 is SEHNR, CDR2 FQNEAQ (reference sequence). Trimming stripped 1 base from V and 3 bases from J, with 9 bases between. CDR3 residues: CASSLGAGYYGYTF. The DNA for the CDR3 is TGTGCCAGCAGCTTAGGAGCAGGATACTATGGCTACACCTTC.

V and J are TRBV5-1 and TRBJ1-1; 7 nucleotides agree with TRBD1. Germline V gives CDR1 SGHRS, CDR2 YFSETQ. This CDR3 has 13 amino acids. V was pared by 2 bases and J by 4 bases, with 2 bases of the junction left unmatched. CDR3 protein: CASSFDRVTEAFF. CDR3 bases: TGCGCCAGCAGCTTTGACAGGGTCACTGAAGCTTTCTTT.

V is TRBV7-9 and J is TRBJ1-1; TRBD1 agrees at 8 bases. The CDR3 has 14 amino acids. Trimming took 7 bases from V and 2 from J; bases not matched to a gene: 6. CDR1 SEHNR and CDR2 FQNEAQ come from the germline V gene (reference sequence). The DNA of the CDR3 is TGTGCCAGCAAGTCGACAGGGGTAAACACTGAAGCTTTCTTT. It is translated as CASKSTGVNTEAFF.

The rearrangement links TRBV6-5 to TRBJ2-1, with 10 bases fitting TRBD1. V gave up 6 bases and J gave up 5 bases; unmatched junction bases: 7. This CDR3 comprises 15 residues. Germline V CDR1 and CDR2: MNHEY, SVGAGI. The CDR3 region is CASRTTGGPHNEQFF. The CDR3 DNA is TGTGCCAGCAGAACGACAGGGGGCCCCCACAATGAGCAGTTCTTC.

The chain carries TRBV15 and TRBJ2-7, with D perhaps TRBD1 (6 bases). Germline V CDR1 and CDR2: LNHNV, YYDKDF (reference sequence). Trimming took 0 bases from V and 3 from J, leaving 12 bases between them. The CDR3 contains 15 residues. The CDR3, as DNA: TGTGCCACCAGCAGAGAGGGGGCAGGCGGCTACGAGCAGTACTTC. Its translation is CATSREGAGGYEQYF.

The rearrangement links TRBV5-6 to TRBJ2-7; 7 bases agree with TRBD2. The CDR3 sequence is 14 residues long. V lost 4 bases, J lost 0 bases, and 4 bases stayed unmatched. CDR1 is SGHDT and CDR2 is YYEEEE in the germline V gene. The CDR3 DNA reads as TGTGCCAGCAGCCAAGGACTAGACTCCTACGAGCAGTACTTC. As protein: CASSQGLDSYEQYF. The whole variable domain, filled in from reference TRBV5-6 and TRBJ2-7, reads DAGVTQSPTHLIKTRGQQVTLRCSPKSGHDTVSWYQQALGQGPQFIFQYYEEEERQRGNFPDRFSGHQFPNYSSELNVNALLLGDSALYLCASSQGLDSYEQYFGPGTRLTVT.

The chain carries TRBV2 and TRBJ1-1; D gene ambiguous. From germline, CDR1 is SNHLY and CDR2 FYNNEI. This CDR3 spans 13 amino acids. The ends were cut back, 4 bases at V and 5 bases at J, with 11 bases in the middle. The CDR3: CASSVLRGTEAFF. The CDR3 bases are TGTGCCAGCAGTGTCTTACGCGGTACTGAAGCTTTCTTT.

This chain uses TRBV5-1 with TRBJ1-4; 9 nucleotides agree with TRBD1. V shed 3 bases, J shed 8 bases, and the junction held 5 bases outside the gene matches. Germline assignment: CDR1 SGHRS and CDR2 YFSETQ. The CDR3 is 14 residues long. CDR3: CASSSGQGREKLFF. The CDR3 DNA follows: TGCGCCAGCAGCTCCGGACAGGGGCGGGAAAAACTGTTTTTT. The full variable domain, in which reference TRBV5-1 and TRBJ1-4 provide the parts outside the CDR3, is KAGVTQTPRYLIKTRGQQVTLSCSPISGHRSVSWYQQTPGQGLQFLFEYFSETQRNKGNFPGRFSGRQFSNSRSEMNVSTLELGDSALYLCASSSGQGREKLFFGSGTQLSVL.

The V call is TRBV7-3, the J call TRBJ2-3; D gene ambiguous. The CDR3 runs 13 residues. V dropped 0 bases and J dropped 5 bases, with 6 bases sitting between them. Germline V lookup: CDR1 SGHTA, CDR2 FQGTGA. In DNA form, the CDR3 reads TGTGCCAGCAGCTTAACAAATCAAGATACGCAGTATTTT. Its protein product is CASSLTNQDTQYF. The entire variable domain, with the rest obtained from reference TRBV7-3 and TRBJ2-3, is as follows: GAGVSQTPSNKVTEKGKYVELRCDPISGHTALYWYRQSLGQGPEFLIYFQGTGAADDSGLPNDRFFAVRPEGSVSTLKIQRTERGDSAVYLCASSLTNQDTQYFGPGTRLTVL.

V usage is TRBV10-2 and J usage is TRBJ2-7; 10 nucleotides match TRBD1. The V and J ends lost 2 bases and 4 bases, in that order; junction bases with no gene match: 5. This CDR3 is built from 15 residues. The germline V gene encodes CDR1 WSHSY and CDR2 SAAADI. CDR3 coding DNA: TGCGCCAGCAGTGAGCCCCGGGACAGGGGTTACGAGCAGTACTTC. Residues: CASSEPRDRGYEQYF.

The chain is built from TRBV4-1 and TRBJ2-6, with D possibly TRBD2 on 6 matching bases. Germline V gives CDR1 MGHRA, CDR2 YSYEKL. CDR3 length: 17 amino acids. V was shortened by 3 bases and J by 1 base, with 13 bases between the two germline ends. The CDR3 spells CASSQAARESGANVLTF. The DNA of the CDR3 is TGCGCCAGCAGCCAGGCCGCCCGGGAGTCTGGGGCCAACGTCCTGACTTTC.

The chain joins TRBV28 to TRBJ2-3; D is perhaps TRBD2 (5 bases). V lost 4 bases and J 0 bases, leaving 14 bases between the germline ends. Germline V gene sequence: CDR1 MDHEN, CDR2 SYDVKM. The CDR3 is 16 amino acids. CDR3 amino acids: CASSSRTYTSTDTQYF. The CDR3 DNA follows: TGTGCCAGCAGTTCTCGGACTTATACTAGCACAGATACGCAGTATTTT.

This chain uses TRBV28 with TRBJ2-1, with D maybe TRBD2 (6 bases). Trimming pared 7 bases from V and 4 bases from J, leaving 14 bases between. There are 14 residues in the CDR3. Germline values: CDR1 MDHEN, CDR2 SYDVKM. The CDR3 loop reads CASMGGIFYNEQFF. The DNA for the CDR3 is TGTGCCAGCATGGGGGGAATCTTTTACAATGAGCAGTTCTTC.

This chain uses TRBV6-5 with TRBJ1-5, with D maybe TRBD1 (5 bases). The CDR3 has 15 residues. The germline gives CDR1 MNHEY, CDR2 SVGAGI. V lost 0 bases, J lost 9 bases, and 15 bases lay in between. The CDR3 sequence is CASSYSMSGEWPQHF. DNA of the CDR3: TGTGCCAGCAGTTACTCGATGTCGGGGGAATGGCCCCAGCATTTT.

The genes are TRBV7-6 and TRBJ2-3, with 8 bases matching TRBD2. The CDR3 consists of 15 residues. Trimming removed 5 bases from V and 6 bases from J; junction bases left unmatched: 10. Germline loops: CDR1 SGHVS, CDR2 FNYEAQ. The CDR3 DNA is TGTGCCAGCAGCCCGACTAGCGAGGGTTTGGATACGCAGTATTTT. This encodes CASSPTSEGLDTQYF. The whole variable domain, remainder taken from reference TRBV7-6 and TRBJ2-3, is GAGVSQSPRYKVTKRGQDVALRCDPISGHVSLYWYRQALGQGPEFLTYFNYEAQQDKSGLPNDRFSAERPEGSISTLTIQRTEQRDSAMYRCASSPTSEGLDTQYFGPGTRLTVL.

The chain uses TRBV2 and TRBJ1-2, with D possibly matching TRBD1 (5 bases). Germline V gene data show CDR1 as SNHLY and CDR2 as FYNNEI. Trimming took 2 bases from V and 2 from J, leaving 21 bases between them. This CDR3 has 18 amino acids. CDR3 nucleotides: TGTGCCAGCAGTGAAAGGGCCGGCAGGGAATTATTGAACTATGGCTACACCTTC. Translation: CASSERAGRELLNYGYTF.

V and J are TRBV6-5 and TRBJ1-5, with 10 nucleotides matching TRBD1. The trim removed 5 bases at V and 2 bases at J, leaving 0 bases unmatched. This CDR3 is built from 14 residues. Per the germline V gene, CDR1 is MNHEY and CDR2 is SVGAGI. The CDR3 region has the DNA TGTGCCAGCAGTGGACAGGGGGGCAATCAGCCCCAGCATTTT. It translates to CASSGQGGNQPQHF.

The genes are TRBV27 and TRBJ1-6; D is undetermined. CDR3 length: 14 residues. Between the trimmed V and J ends, which lost 8 bases and 13 bases, there was a span of 21 bases. Germline CDR1 reads MNHEY; CDR2 reads SMNVEV (reference sequence). CDR3 bases: TGTGCCAGCTCCGTTCGGAGGTTTTCGGCCCCCCTCCACTTT. Translating it yields CASSVRRFSAPLHF.

In nucleotides, the CDR3 is TGTGCCAGCAGTGTTATAAGGACTAGCATCGAGACCCAGTACTTC. Translated: CASSVIRTSIETQYF. The chain combines TRBV6-1 with TRBJ2-5; 8 bases are a match to TRBD2. V was pared by 4 bases and J by 5 bases, with 9 bases of the junction left unmatched. The CDR3 has 15 residues. Germline loops: CDR1 MNHNS, CDR2 SASEGT.

The chain recombines TRBV10-1 with TRBJ2-1, with 8 bases lining up with TRBD2. The V and J ends lost 7 bases and 4 bases, in that order; junction bases with no gene match: 6. The CDR3 loop spans 14 amino acids. The germline V gene encodes CDR1 WNHNN and CDR2 SYGVQD (reference sequence). The CDR3 sequence: CASNSRGAYNEQFF. The DNA for the CDR3 is TGCGCCAGCAATTCGCGGGGGGCTTACAATGAGCAGTTCTTC.

Only one count was recorded for this clone. The chain joins TRBV4-1 to TRBJ2-2; D might be TRBD2 (7 bases). In germline, CDR1 is MGHRA, CDR2 YSYEKL. Trimming took 4 bases from V and 6 from J, leaving 15 bases between them. The CDR3 totals 15 residues. CDR3 coding DNA: TGCGCCAGCAGCCTCCGGAGGGGGGGGCCCGGGGAGCTGTTTTTT. It yields the protein CASSLRRGGPGELFF.